Following are 9 T cell receptor beta chains from one sample sequenced in a study of identical twins. TCRdb re-called the 5' RACE reads with MiXCR, one entry per CDR3 protein. The repertoire holds approximately 890,000 distinct CDR3 sequences, with about 12% as singletons. The same sample was also used in a study of yellow fever vaccine responses in identical twins.

Sequences were obtained from PBMCs. The receptors derive from a woman between 18 and 29 years old in good health.

The V gene is TRBV4-2, the J gene TRBJ2-5, with 7 bases matching TRBD1. The V gene's germline CDR1 is LGHNA and CDR2 YNFKEQ. The CDR3 runs to 14 residues. V was clipped by 1 base and J by 5 bases; unmatched bases: 4. The CDR3: CASSQGTGVETQYF. The CDR3 DNA sequence: TGTGCCAGCAGCCAAGGGACAGGCGTGGAGACCCAGTACTTC.

This clonotype was observed a few times. DNA for the CDR3: TGTGCCAGCAGCGTAAGGCTTGGGGATACGCAGTATTTT. It yields the protein CASSVRLGDTQYF. This chain connects TRBV9 to TRBJ2-3; D not resolved. The germline gives CDR1 SGDLS, CDR2 YYNGEE. The germline V and J ends were trimmed by 1 base and 6 bases, with 9 bases remaining between them. This CDR3 is built from 13 residues.

The chain uses TRBV20-1 and TRBJ2-7, with 14 bases fitting TRBD2. Germline values: CDR1 DFQATT, CDR2 SNEGSKA (reference sequence). V lost 5 bases and J lost 0; bases outside the gene matches: 0. The CDR3 has 14 amino acids. CDR3 region: CSAGTSGSSYEQYF. The CDR3 DNA reads TGCAGTGCTGGGACTAGCGGGAGCTCCTACGAGCAGTACTTC.

The chain has TRBV5-1 and TRBJ2-5, with D unresolved. Germline V gives CDR1 SGHRS, CDR2 YFSETQ. CDR3 length: 16 residues. Trimming pared 1 base from V and 1 base from J, leaving 14 bases between. DNA for the CDR3: TGCGCCAGCAGCTTGCTGGCCCTCGGCCCCCAAGAGACCCAGTACTTC. It encodes CASSLLALGPQETQYF.

This clonotype was observed a handful of times. The chain uses TRBV25-1 and TRBJ1-1; no definite D call. V lost 1 base and J lost 5, with 14 bases in between. Germline values: CDR1 MGHDK, CDR2 SYGVNS. CDR3 length: 15 amino acids. The CDR3 reads CASSELTDGETEAFF. CDR3 bases: TGTGCCAGCAGTGAATTGACCGACGGGGAGACTGAAGCTTTCTTT.

The table lists this clonotype with a few counts. The chain employs TRBV7-2 and TRBJ1-2, with no clear D. This CDR3 region has 13 residues. Germline V CDR1 and CDR2: SGHTA, FQGNSA. Trimming cost V 4 bases and J 2 bases, with 8 bases left between them. The CDR3 DNA reads as TGTGCCAGCAGCTCCATAGGGAACTATGGCTACACCTTC. This gives the protein CASSSIGNYGYTF.

This clonotype has just a few counts. This chain joins TRBV20-1 and TRBJ2-3; the D is unclear. Germline V lookup: CDR1 DFQATT, CDR2 SNEGSKA (reference sequence). V lost 0 bases and J 2 bases, leaving 12 bases between the germline ends. The CDR3 spans 15 residues. The CDR3 coding sequence is TGCAGTGCTAGAGAGGGCCTGATGGACACAGATACGCAGTATTTT. Residues: CSAREGLMDTDTQYF.

CDR3 sequence reads: CASSDVGDKMDGYTF. The CDR3 nucleotides read TGTGCCAGCAGTGATGTGGGCGACAAAATGGATGGCTACACCTTC. This rearrangement joins TRBV2 to TRBJ1-2; D call uncertain. Germline CDR1 is SNHLY and CDR2 is FYNNEI. V was clipped by 3 bases and J by 6 bases, with 17 bases between them. The CDR3 runs 15 residues.

In this sample, this clonotype turned up many times. The J gene is TRBJ2-5, the V gene TRBV4-2, with 9 nucleotides matching TRBD1. The CDR3 contains 15 residues. Looked up from germline, CDR1 is LGHNA and CDR2 is YNFKEQ. V was pared by 4 bases and J by 4 bases, with 7 bases of the junction left unmatched. The CDR3 DNA follows: TGTGCCAGCAGCCCAGGGGGACAGGGAACAGAGACCCAGTACTTC. It translates to CASSPGGQGTETQYF.